The 7 T cell receptor beta chains below all came from one sample that was sequenced in a study of blood T cell repertoires in COVID-19. TCRdb's copy holds only in-frame clones and misses some; the assay was immunoSEQ multiplex PCR. The sample has about 270,000 clones; 88% are singletons. Input material: PBMCs or T cells enriched from blood (not recorded which). Receptor source: a woman aged 60-70 years in a cohort exposed to, infected with or recovered from COVID-19 (not recorded which).

V usage is TRBV10-1 and J usage is TRBJ2-3; TRBD2 matches 7 bases. The CDR3 is 16 amino acids. Germline CDR1 reads WNHNN; CDR2 reads SYGVQD (reference sequence). Unmatched junction bases numbered 9, after V lost 0 bases and J lost 6 bases. The CDR3 region is CASSESWEGPGDTQYF. CDR3 DNA: TGCGCCAGCAGTGAGTCGTGGGAGGGCCCCGGGGATACGCAGTATTTT.

This clone has more than one count but fewer than ten. The CDR3 DNA reads TGCGCCAGCAGCTTCAGTTCCACTGAAGCTTTCTTT. Translating gives CASSFSSTEAFF. This chain links TRBV5-1 with TRBJ1-1; D remains ambiguous. This CDR3 contains 12 residues. V was cut by 2 bases and J by 4 bases, with 6 bases left in between. CDR1 and CDR2 from the germline V gene are SGHRS and YFSETQ.

This chain joins TRBV11-2 and TRBJ1-4; D may be TRBD1 (5 bases). This CDR3 contains 18 residues. V was trimmed by 1 base and J by 0 bases, leaving 15 bases between them. From germline, CDR1 is SGHAT and CDR2 FQNNGV. In DNA form, the CDR3 reads TGTGCCAGCAGCTTAGTGAGCCGGGGGACGTCAACTAATGAAAAACTGTTTTTT. Residues: CASSLVSRGTSTNEKLFF.

The V gene is TRBV11-2, the J gene TRBJ2-1, with D perhaps matching TRBD2 (6 bases). CDR3 length: 16 amino acids. Trimming removed 4 bases from V and 10 bases from J, with 23 bases in between. Germline loops: CDR1 SGHAT, CDR2 FQNNGV. In DNA, the CDR3 is TGTGCCAGCAGCTCCTCGAAGCGGGCCTTTGGGAACGAGCAGTTCTTC. Translating it yields CASSSSKRAFGNEQFF.

The chain has TRBV30 and TRBJ1-1; D not certain. The germline V and J ends were trimmed by 4 bases and 2 bases, with 8 bases remaining between them. CDR3 size: 12 residues. The V gene's germline CDR1 is GTSNPN and CDR2 SVGIG (reference sequence). The CDR3 region is CAWNGGNTEAFF. CDR3 coding DNA: TGTGCCTGGAACGGAGGTAACACTGAAGCTTTCTTT.

This clone was recorded only once. The chain is built from TRBV5-1 and TRBJ2-1; perhaps TRBD1 as D (6 bases). Germline CDR1 is SGHRS and CDR2 is YFSETQ. The CDR3 consists of 16 residues. V was cut by 1 base and J by 0 bases, with 11 bases left in between. DNA for the CDR3: TGCGCCAGCAGCTTGACAGGGACGAGCTCCTACAATGAGCAGTTCTTC. This gives the protein CASSLTGTSSYNEQFF. The variable domain in full, with the rest retrieved from reference TRBV5-1 and TRBJ2-1, is KAGVTQTPRYLIKTRGQQVTLSCSPISGHRSVSWYQQTPGQGLQFLFEYFSETQRNKGNFPGRFSGRQFSNSRSEMNVSTLELGDSALYLCASSLTGTSSYNEQFFGPGTRLTVL.

The rearrangement uses TRBV9 and TRBJ2-5; no firm D call. The CDR3 runs to 13 residues. The V end lost 4 bases, the J end lost 0 bases, and 7 bases lay between the germline ends. CDR1 SGDLS and CDR2 YYNGEE come from the germline V gene. CDR3 nucleotide sequence: TGTGCCAGCAGCCCCCCATACCAAGAGACCCAGTACTTC. Amino acids: CASSPPYQETQYF.